This T cell receptor beta chain originates from a study of shared clonotypes between healthy human individuals (dated by TCRdb to 2018 to 2021). Regarding the study in general: The cohort included a few men and two women between 18 and 49 years of age. For each donor, CD4 naive and CD4 memory were each run on three plates, CD8 naive on two plates, and CD8 memory on one plate. Leukapheresis yielded between about 0.85 and 10 billion PBMCs per donor. Libraries were prepared and TCR repertoires were sequenced by different laboratories using diverse techniques, in order to increase sequencing depth and limit assay-specific biases. To estimate repertoire size and how much clonotype sharing occurs between individuals, the study deeply sequenced the blood TCR repertoires of about five healthy adults.

Healthy HIV-negative adults with no recently reported acute infections or vaccinations were included as donors. Only Caucasian adults living in Nashville, Tennessee, USA were represented among the donors. The CD8 memory samples were a combination of magnetically selected CD45RO+ cells and CCR7-negative CD45RA+ effector memory (TemRA) cells. Blood was obtained by leukapheresis, after which PBMCs were separated by Ficoll-Histopaque density gradient centrifugation and cryopreserved in liquid nitrogen vapor phase. Purity and quantity of every magnetically sorted T cell population were checked by analytical flow cytometry. Each sorted fraction had its genomic DNA isolated and then quantified by UV absorbance on a Nanodrop 2000c. Broader findings and caveats from the paper: Sharing across a handful of donors was observed for about 4.8% of naive CD4, 3% to 4% of naive CD8, over 2% of memory CD4, and around 0.44% of memory CD8 clonotypes. Based on pairwise subsampling, the degree of clonotype sharing among donors was expected to be affected by sequencing depth. Sampling was restricted to blood, and TCR repertoires in tissue are likely to differ from TCR repertoires in blood. Estimated clonotype richness was generally larger for naive than for memory subsets. Even with the large sequencing depth, rarefaction of the sorted-subset datasets indicated that sequencing was incomplete. Because the study included a small number of donors, the genetic and exposure-history diversity represented was limited. Clonotypes shared by all four sorted-subset donors showed higher generation probabilities than non-shared clonotypes.

Including the terminal cysteine and phenylalanine, the CDR3 comprises 15 residues. Only the CDR3 DNA stays, 45 bases, in frame from base 1. The CDR1 and CDR2 encoded by the germline V gene are SGHRS and YFSETQ. V and J are truncated by 0 bases and 3 bases respectively, leaving an intervening sequence of 13 bases. Using the deep immunoSEQ assay, multiplex PCR amplified TCR CDR3 regions from genomic DNA. Extracted genomic DNA from each cell subset was spread evenly across all wells of several immunoSEQ 96-well plates, with each plate serving as a replicate. For sorted subsets, each replicate PCR was loaded with about 0.2 ug genomic DNA, equivalent to roughly 30,000 T cell genomes. Purified libraries were quantified with a Qubit 3.0 fluorometer, sized on a Bioanalyzer 2100, and re-quantified with the KAPA Library Quantification kit. Every immunoSEQ 96-well plate was sequenced on a separate single-read 150-cycle Illumina NextSeq 550 flow cell. Turning to the authors' computational methods: Because the immunoSEQ output included only junctional sequences and no quality scores, the filtering could not be the same as the filtering used for full-length reads. To assign V/J genes and CDR3, sequences were annotated against IMGT germline references using PyIR, a Python wrapper for IgBLAST v1.9. Reads were removed for weak V/J assignments (E-value above 1e-6), missing CDR3, stop codons, out-of-frame junctions, or ambiguous translated residues. V3J clonotypes were defined by identical inferred V gene, J gene, and CDR3 amino acid sequence. To compute the percentage overlap between repertoires, the number of shared unique clonotypes was divided by the size of the smaller repertoire. Repertoire richness was assessed with RTK rarefaction, the Chao1 estimator, and Recon v2.1 estimates of unobserved clonotypes. Generation probabilities for all TCRbeta clonotypes obtained by the gDNA method from a handful of donors were computed using OLGA. Held by TCRdb, this immuneACCESS table contains in-frame sequences only and omits some clones. Under half of the omission traces to an unresolved V gene where checked; the cause of the rest is unknown. V and J calls and clone size are given by that table; D and trimming were obtained from the DNA. The sample includes about 320,000 clones, with around nine tenths observed a single time. Of the sample, 15% to 20% falls within the top ten clones.

Details on this clone: The clone's antigen remains unknown. Base qualities are missing; no much larger clone stands one base away.

The source is a man aged 18 to 29 in good health. Recombination joined TRBV5-1 with TRBJ2-7; confidence is insufficient to name the D gene. The sample consisted of memory CD8+ T cells sorted from blood. Interpreted using the paper, the cell subset or site label stands for: CD45RO+ cells pooled with CCR7-negative TemRA cells. For the CDR3, the sequence is CASSLDGDTYYEQYF. The nucleotide sequence reads TGCGCCAGCAGCTTGGACGGAGACACTTACTACGAGCAGTACTTC.